A single sample is the source of the 20 T cell receptor beta chains below, sequenced in a study of blood T cell repertoires in COVID-19. The repertoire was sequenced with immunoSEQ multiplex PCR; TCRdb's copy has only in-frame clones and lacks some. This table holds 220,000 or so clones, more than 65% found once. Sequenced material: peripheral blood. These receptors came from a woman over 75 with acute or convalescent COVID-19.

This chain uses TRBV6-1 with TRBJ2-6; D remains unclear. Germline assignment: CDR1 MNHNS and CDR2 SASEGT. Trimming cost V 2 bases and J 0 bases, with 8 bases left between them. This CDR3 region has 16 residues. CDR3 amino acids: CASSEFSGSGANVLTF. The CDR3 DNA is TGTGCCAGCAGTGAATTTTCAGGCTCTGGGGCCAACGTCCTGACTTTC.

This clone was found once. CDR3 sequence (DNA): TGTGCCAGCAGTTCCTGGGACAGGGTAAGCGAGCAGTACTTC. Protein product: CASSSWDRVSEQYF. The chain joins TRBV28 to TRBJ2-7, with TRBD1 identical over 9 bases. CDR1 and CDR2 (germline): MDHEN, SYDVKM. Trimming at V came to 4 bases and at J to 6 bases, leaving 7 bases not matched to a gene. The CDR3 has 14 residues.

This chain links TRBV11-2 with TRBJ2-3; D gene uncertain. CDR1 is SGHAT, CDR2 FQNNGV, per germline. The ends were cut back, 2 bases at V and 6 bases at J, with 15 bases in the middle. The CDR3 extends over 15 amino acids. CDR3 residues: CASSLSRSLVDTQYF. The DNA for the CDR3 is TGTGCCAGCAGCTTATCTCGGTCTCTGGTGGATACGCAGTATTTT. Full variable domain (rest looked up from reference TRBV11-2 and TRBJ2-3): EAGVAQSPRYKIIEKRQSVAFWCNPISGHATLYWYQQILGQGPKLLIQFQNNGVVDDSQLPKDRFSAERLKGVDSTLKIQPAKLEDSAVYLCASSLSRSLVDTQYFGPGTRLTVL.

The chain couples TRBV19 to TRBJ1-4; 9 bases are a match to TRBD1. The CDR3 sequence is 14 residues long. CDR1 is LNHDA, CDR2 SQIVND, per germline (reference sequence). The ends lost 4 bases at V and 5 bases at J; junction bases unmatched: 2. In nucleotides, the CDR3 is TGTGCCAGTAGTAGACAGGGGGGAAATGAAAAACTGTTTTTT. As protein: CASSRQGGNEKLFF.

This chain joins TRBV27 and TRBJ1-3, with a tentative D call TRBD1 (6 bases). The length of the CDR3 is 12 residues. Between the trimmed V and J ends, which lost 8 bases and 2 bases, there was a span of 7 bases. Germline CDR1 and CDR2: MNHEY and SMNVEV (reference sequence). The chain's CDR3 is CASAGAGNTIYF. CDR3 nucleotide sequence: TGTGCCAGCGCAGGGGCTGGAAACACCATATATTTT.

The chain has TRBV5-1 and TRBJ2-5, with D maybe TRBD2 (6 bases). The V and J ends lost 4 bases and 5 bases respectively, with 24 bases between them. Per the germline V gene, CDR1 is SGHRS and CDR2 is YFSETQ. This CDR3 comprises 17 residues. The CDR3 here is CASSRGEAGTRGETQYF. The CDR3 nucleotides read TGCGCCAGCAGCCGTGGGGAGGCGGGCACGAGGGGCGAGACCCAGTACTTC.

The CDR3, as DNA: TGCGCCAGCAGTGAGACGTCGAGCGGGGGGCCTTACAATGAGCAGTTCTTC. Translated: CASSETSSGGPYNEQFF. The rearrangement joins TRBV10-2 to TRBJ2-1, with 9 bases fitting TRBD2. CDR3 size: 17 residues. After removal of 2 bases from V and 4 bases from J, the junction contained 9 bases not matched to a gene. The germline gives CDR1 WSHSY, CDR2 SAAADI.

The chain links TRBV6-5 to TRBJ1-4, with 11 bases fitting TRBD1. Trimming at V came to 4 bases and at J to 11 bases, leaving 6 bases not matched to a gene. The CDR3 is made up of 14 amino acids. Germline CDR1 is MNHEY and CDR2 is SVGAGI. This chain's CDR3 is CASSWDRGREKLFF. In DNA form, the CDR3 reads TGTGCCAGCAGTTGGGACAGGGGGAGAGAGAAACTGTTTTTT.

V is TRBV4-1 and J is TRBJ1-5; TRBD1 matches at 9 bases. This CDR3 has 16 residues. Germline assignment: CDR1 MGHRA and CDR2 YSYEKL. Trimming removed 4 bases from V and 4 bases from J; junction bases left unmatched: 8. DNA for the CDR3: TGCGCCAGCAGCCTCGGGATCGACAGGGGGAATCAGCCCCAGCATTTT. It translates to CASSLGIDRGNQPQHF.

The chain joins TRBV6-1 to TRBJ2-2; D is ambiguous. This CDR3 comprises 14 residues. CDR1 is MNHNS and CDR2 is SASEGT in the germline V gene. V dropped 2 bases and J dropped 5 bases, with 9 bases sitting between them. Written as DNA, the CDR3 is TGTGCCAGCAGTGAATCTCGCGGTACCGGGGAGCTGTTTTTT. Protein product: CASSESRGTGELFF.

The chain combines TRBV6-5 with TRBJ1-1, with 9 bases that match TRBD1. The length of the CDR3 is 15 residues. Trimming at V came to 7 bases and at J to 4 bases, leaving 10 bases not matched to a gene. From germline, CDR1 is MNHEY and CDR2 SVGAGI. The CDR3 sequence: CASKIRDREGTEAFF. The CDR3 DNA reads TGTGCCAGCAAAATACGGGACAGGGAGGGCACTGAAGCTTTCTTT.

The V gene is TRBV7-8, the J gene TRBJ1-1; no reliable D call. The germline gives CDR1 SGHVS, CDR2 FQNEAQ. V lost 5 bases and J lost 7, with 23 bases in between. The CDR3 is 16 residues long. CDR3 nucleotide sequence: TGTGCCAGCAGCAGGGCGGCAGGACGCTCGGGAAATGAAGCTTTCTTT. Protein: CASSRAAGRSGNEAFF.

The V gene is TRBV7-8, the J gene TRBJ1-2, with D hard to call. V was shortened by 5 bases and J by 8 bases, with 18 bases between the two germline ends. From germline, CDR1 is SGHVS and CDR2 FQNEAQ. The CDR3 totals 14 residues. The DNA of the CDR3 is TGTGCCAGCAGCCTGAATCGACCCCGGGAGGGCTACACCTTC. The encoded protein is CASSLNRPREGYTF.

This chain links TRBV21-1 with TRBJ1-2; the tabulated D call, TRBD1, remains unverified against the DNA. TRBV21-1 is termed a pseudogene. This CDR3 is built from 16 residues. CDR3 nucleotide sequence: TGTGCCAGCAGCAAAGGAAGACAGCCAACTAACTATGGCTACACCTTC. As protein: CASSKGRQPTNYGYTF.

The chain employs TRBV28 and TRBJ1-1; a possible D gene is TRBD1 (6 bases). CDR3 length: 14 residues. The V gene's germline CDR1 is MDHEN and CDR2 SYDVKM. V lost 6 bases and J 0 bases, leaving 11 bases between the germline ends. DNA for the CDR3: TGTGCCAGCAGCCGGACAGCTCTGAACACTGAAGCTTTCTTT. Translated: CASSRTALNTEAFF.

J is TRBJ1-1 and V is TRBV7-9; D remains ambiguous. Germline lookup yields CDR1 SEHNR and CDR2 FQNEAQ (reference sequence). Trimming left V 0 bases short and J 4 bases short, with 9 bases between. The CDR3 contains 14 residues. Here the CDR3 DNA reads TGTGCCAGCAGCTTAGCACAGCGGAGCACTGAAGCTTTCTTT. Its protein product is CASSLAQRSTEAFF.

This clone was seen just once. The V call is TRBV5-1, the J call TRBJ2-1; 9 bases are shared with TRBD2. Looked up from germline, CDR1 is SGHRS and CDR2 is YFSETQ. The CDR3 loop spans 16 amino acids. V lost 3 bases and J lost 7; bases outside the gene matches: 11. CDR3 DNA sequence: TGCGCCAGCAGCTGGGGACCAAGCGGGGGGTTGAATGAGCAGTTCTTC. Translated: CASSWGPSGGLNEQFF.

A single count supports this clone. The CDR3 region has the DNA TGTGCCAGCAGTTATGGGCAGCTAAACAATCAGCCCCAGCATTTT. Protein sequence: CASSYGQLNNQPQHF. This rearrangement joins TRBV6-2 or TRBV6-3 to TRBJ1-5; D is unresolved. Germline V gives CDR1 MNHEY, CDR2 SVGEGT. The CDR3 runs 15 residues. V lost 3 bases and J 3 bases, leaving 12 bases between the germline ends.

The gene calls are TRBV30 and TRBJ1-1; D not certain. CDR1 and CDR2 (germline): GTSNPN, SVGIG (reference sequence). V dropped 2 bases and J dropped 11 bases, with 21 bases sitting between them. CDR3 length: 14 residues. The DNA for the CDR3 is TGTGCCTGGAGTCCGCACCGAGCAGAGACGGGGGCTTTCTTT. Encoded protein: CAWSPHRAETGAFF.

The rearrangement joins TRBV6-5 to TRBJ1-1; 7 bases fit TRBD1. The CDR3 runs 15 residues. Germline V CDR1 and CDR2: MNHEY, SVGAGI. With 4 bases clipped from V and 1 base from J, the junction kept 6 bases outside the gene matches. This chain's CDR3 is CASSSSGQSNTEAFF. The CDR3 DNA reads TGTGCCAGCAGTTCGTCGGGACAGTCGAACACTGAAGCTTTCTTT.